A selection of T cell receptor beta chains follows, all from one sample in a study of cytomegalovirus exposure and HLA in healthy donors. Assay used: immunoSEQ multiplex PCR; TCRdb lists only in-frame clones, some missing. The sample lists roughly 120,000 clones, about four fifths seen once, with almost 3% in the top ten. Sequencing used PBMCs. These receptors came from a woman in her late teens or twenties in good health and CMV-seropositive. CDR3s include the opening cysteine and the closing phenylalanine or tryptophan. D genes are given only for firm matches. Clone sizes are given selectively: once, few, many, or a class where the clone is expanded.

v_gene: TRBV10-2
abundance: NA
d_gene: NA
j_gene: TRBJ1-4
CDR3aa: CASSEPGQGDEKLFF
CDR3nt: TGCGCCAGCAGTGAGCCTGGTCAGGGTGACGAAAAACTGTTTTTT

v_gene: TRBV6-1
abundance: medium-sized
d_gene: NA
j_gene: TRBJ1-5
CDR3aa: CASSESPQGQPQHF
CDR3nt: TGTGCCAGCAGTGAATCCCCCCAGGGGCAGCCCCAGCATTTT

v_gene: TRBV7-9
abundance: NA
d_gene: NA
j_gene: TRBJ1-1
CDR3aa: CASSLEGRGNTEAFF
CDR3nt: TGTGCCAGCAGCTTAGAGGGCAGGGGGAACACTGAAGCTTTCTTT

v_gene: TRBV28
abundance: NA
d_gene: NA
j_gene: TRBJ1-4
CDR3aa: CASSLEGINEKLFF
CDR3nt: TGTGCCAGCAGTTTGGAGGGGATAAATGAAAAACTGTTTTTT

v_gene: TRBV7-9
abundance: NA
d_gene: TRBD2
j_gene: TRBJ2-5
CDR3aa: CASTSSGIQETQYF
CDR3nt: TGTGCCAGCACCTCTAGCGGGATCCAAGAGACCCAGTACTTC

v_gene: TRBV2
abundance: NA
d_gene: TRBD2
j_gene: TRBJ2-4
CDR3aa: CASSHFNSGRTKNIQYF
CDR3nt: TGTGCCAGCAGTCACTTCAATAGCGGGAGGACCAAAAACATTCAGTACTTC

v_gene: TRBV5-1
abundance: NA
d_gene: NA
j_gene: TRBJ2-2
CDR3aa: CASSLGLTGELFF
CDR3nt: TGCGCCAGCAGCTTGGGGCTGACCGGGGAGCTGTTTTTT

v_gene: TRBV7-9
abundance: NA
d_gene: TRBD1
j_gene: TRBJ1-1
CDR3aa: CASSPRQGAGTEAFF
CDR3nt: TGTGCCAGCAGCCCCAGACAGGGGGCAGGCACTGAAGCTTTCTTT

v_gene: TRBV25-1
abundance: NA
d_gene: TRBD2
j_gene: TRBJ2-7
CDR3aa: CASSEVGGRAYEQYF
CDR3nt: TGTGCCAGCAGTGAAGTCGGCGGGAGGGCCTACGAGCAGTACTTC

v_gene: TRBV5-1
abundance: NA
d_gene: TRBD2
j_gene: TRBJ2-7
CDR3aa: CASSSTSGSYEQYF
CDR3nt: TGCGCCAGCAGTTCCACTAGCGGGAGTTACGAGCAGTACTTC

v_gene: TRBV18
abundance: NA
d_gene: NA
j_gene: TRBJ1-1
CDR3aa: CASSPGLTNTEAFF
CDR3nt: TGTGCCAGCTCACCGGGACTGACGAACACTGAAGCTTTCTTT

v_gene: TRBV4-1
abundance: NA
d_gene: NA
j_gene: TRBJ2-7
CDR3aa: CASSQDRFPSLFYEQYF
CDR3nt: TGCGCCAGCAGCCAAGACAGGTTCCCCTCCCTGTTCTACGAGCAGTACTTC

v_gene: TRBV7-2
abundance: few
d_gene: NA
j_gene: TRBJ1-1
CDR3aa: CASSLDRTNTEAFF
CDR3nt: TGTGCCAGCAGCTTAGACAGGACGAACACTGAAGCTTTCTTT

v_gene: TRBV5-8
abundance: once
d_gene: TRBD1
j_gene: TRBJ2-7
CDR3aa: CASSPRDRGVEQYF
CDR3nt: TGTGCCAGCAGCCCCCGGGACAGGGGAGTCGAGCAGTACTTC

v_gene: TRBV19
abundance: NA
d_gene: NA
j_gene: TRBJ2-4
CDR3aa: CASSIEGRANHIQYF
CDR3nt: TGTGCCAGTAGTATAGAGGGCAGGGCCAACCACATTCAGTACTTC

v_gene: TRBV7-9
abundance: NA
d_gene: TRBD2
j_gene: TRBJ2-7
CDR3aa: CASSPLGTGTTGYF
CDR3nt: TGTGCCAGCAGCCCCCTGGGGACGGGGACTACAGGGTACTTC

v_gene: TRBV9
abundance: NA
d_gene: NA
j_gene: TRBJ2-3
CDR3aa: CASSPLGLTDTQYF
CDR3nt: TGTGCCAGCAGCCCGCTGGGACTTACAGATACGCAGTATTTT

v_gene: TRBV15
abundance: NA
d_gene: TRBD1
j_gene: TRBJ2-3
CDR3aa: CATSRDRARGPDTQYF
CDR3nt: TGTGCCACCAGCAGAGATCGGGCCAGGGGGCCCGATACGCAGTATTTT

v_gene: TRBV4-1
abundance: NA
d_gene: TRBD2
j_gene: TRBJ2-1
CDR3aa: CASSHPGRLYEQFF
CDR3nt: TGCGCCAGCAGCCACCCCGGGAGGTTATATGAGCAGTTCTTC

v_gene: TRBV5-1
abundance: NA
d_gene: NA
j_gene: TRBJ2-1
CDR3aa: CASSLGLNLYNEQFF
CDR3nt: TGCGCCAGCAGCTTGGGACTTAACCTTTACAATGAGCAGTTCTTC

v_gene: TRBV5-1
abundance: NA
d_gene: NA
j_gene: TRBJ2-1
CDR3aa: CASSLVQGFYNEQFF
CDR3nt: TGCGCCAGCAGCTTGGTACAGGGATTCTACAATGAGCAGTTCTTC

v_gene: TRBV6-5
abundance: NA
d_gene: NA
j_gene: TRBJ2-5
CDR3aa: CASSPDSVGETQYF
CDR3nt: TGTGCCAGCAGTCCCGACAGCGTTGGAGAGACCCAGTACTTC

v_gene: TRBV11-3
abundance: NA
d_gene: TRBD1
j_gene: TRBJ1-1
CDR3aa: CASSLGQAPMNTEAFF
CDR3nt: TGTGCCAGCAGCCTCGGACAGGCTCCAATGAACACTGAAGCTTTCTTT

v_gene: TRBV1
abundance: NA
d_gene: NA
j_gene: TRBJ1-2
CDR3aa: CTSSLGTGDGYTF
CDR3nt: TGCACCAGCAGCCTCGGGACAGGGGATGGCTACACCTTC